These T cell receptor beta chains were read from a single sample in a study of T cell changes during pregnancy in multiple sclerosis. Sequencing used immunoSEQ multiplex PCR; TCRdb keeps in-frame clones, though not all of them. Of some 120,000 clones listed, roughly 97% are singletons. The sample consisted of peripheral blood, taken after pregnancy. The origin of the receptors is a female donor with multiple sclerosis, enrolled in a pregnancy study. The conserved cysteine and the conserved F or W are not part of the CDR3 here. Each record gives: V gene, D gene, J gene, CDR3 protein. The D gene is left open where the match is weak.

V: TRBV2; D: .; J: TRBJ2-7; CDR3: ASTGLMAYEQY
V: TRBV28; D: .; J: TRBJ2-7; CDR3: ASSDKNPVSGRPYEQY
V: TRBV11-1; D: TRBD1; J: TRBJ1-2; CDR3: ASSYTGTGRGNYGYT
V: TRBV5-4; D: TRBD2; J: TRBJ2-5; CDR3: ASSGGLAGGLETQY
V: TRBV5-4; D: .; J: TRBJ2-5; CDR3: ASSPSQARPQETQY
V: TRBV29-1; D: .; J: TRBJ1-3; CDR3: SGRDTYSGNTIY
V: TRBV9; D: TRBD1; J: TRBJ1-1; CDR3: ASARTTGENTEAF
V: TRBV29-1; D: .; J: TRBJ2-7; CDR3: SVEEGNGYEQY
V: TRBV10-3; D: .; J: TRBJ2-7; CDR3: AISSNAGSSSYEQY
V: TRBV4-2; D: .; J: TRBJ2-5; CDR3: ASSLGVGRETQY
V: TRBV7-9; D: TRBD2; J: TRBJ2-3; CDR3: ASSSPGLAEDTQY
V: TRBV6-5; D: .; J: TRBJ2-1; CDR3: ASSSGNEQF
V: TRBV7-9; D: .; J: TRBJ2-5; CDR3: ASSSMVQGARWY
V: TRBV2; D: .; J: TRBJ2-3; CDR3: ASRGMVTDTQY
V: TRBV4-3; D: .; J: TRBJ2-1; CDR3: ASSQARDFPITYNEQF
V: TRBV6-5; D: TRBD2; J: TRBJ2-7; CDR3: ASSYGLAGYEQY
V: TRBV7-3; D: TRBD2; J: TRBJ2-1; CDR3: ASSSLGGRKGNEQF
V: TRBV19; D: .; J: TRBJ2-2; CDR3: ATSGGPAGELF
V: TRBV19; D: TRBD1; J: TRBJ1-4; CDR3: ASSITGGNEKLF
V: TRBV5-4; D: TRBD1; J: TRBJ1-2; CDR3: ASSSPDRGHGGYT
V: TRBV11-2; D: TRBD2; J: TRBJ2-7; CDR3: ASSSIMTAGDHYEQY
V: TRBV7-6; D: .; J: TRBJ2-5; CDR3: ASSLPPLGGLGTQY
V: TRBV5-1; D: .; J: TRBJ1-5; CDR3: ASSQGGADYQPQH
V: TRBV6-5; D: .; J: TRBJ2-7; CDR3: ASSSPLEGTYEQY
V: TRBV28; D: .; J: TRBJ2-3; CDR3: ASSYLQGATDTQY
V: TRBV2; D: .; J: TRBJ2-6; CDR3: ASSETRQAANVLT
V: TRBV7-7; D: TRBD1; J: TRBJ1-3; CDR3: ASSLYIGDRSGNTIY
V: TRBV5-4; D: .; J: TRBJ2-2; CDR3: ASGPDQNTGELF
V: TRBV5-1; D: .; J: TRBJ1-4; CDR3: ASSSEAGIATEKLF
V: TRBV27; D: TRBD2; J: TRBJ2-1; CDR3: ASTGTSVYNEQF
V: TRBV9; D: .; J: TRBJ2-1; CDR3: ASSVTASWGNEQF
V: TRBV5-1; D: .; J: TRBJ2-3; CDR3: ASSLAGATDTQY
V: TRBV9; D: .; J: TRBJ2-1; CDR3: ASSVGEITYNEQF
V: TRBV6-6; D: TRBD2; J: TRBJ2-3; CDR3: ASSYSKAGVGDTQY
V: TRBV19; D: .; J: TRBJ1-5; CDR3: ASTQGHVNQPQH
V: TRBV2; D: TRBD1; J: TRBJ2-5; CDR3: ATETGGRETQY
V: TRBV30; D: TRBD1; J: TRBJ1-1; CDR3: AWSVRGHVGEAF
V: TRBV5-6; D: TRBD2; J: .; CDR3: ASSLELAGLDEQY
V: TRBV29-1; D: TRBD2; J: TRBJ2-3; CDR3: SGGRGADTQY
V: TRBV6-5; D: .; J: TRBJ2-1; CDR3: ASSYSWGDEQF
V: TRBV7-2; D: TRBD2; J: TRBJ2-3; CDR3: ASSLGLAGTYTDTQY
V: TRBV28; D: .; J: TRBJ2-5; CDR3: ASAPHIRGKETQY
V: TRBV11-2; D: TRBD2; J: TRBJ2-5; CDR3: ASSSGTSGQETQY
V: TRBV7-9; D: .; J: TRBJ1-2; CDR3: ASSLARQEEDGYT
V: TRBV28; D: TRBD2; J: TRBJ2-3; CDR3: ASSLWGELAGAPDTQY
V: TRBV19; D: .; J: TRBJ2-2; CDR3: ASPSGELEGRSGTGELF
V: TRBV5-1; D: TRBD2; J: TRBJ2-5; CDR3: ASSQLAGVSYQETQY
V: TRBV27; D: .; J: TRBJ2-1; CDR3: ASSPTPRGPTSGEQF
V: TRBV28; D: .; J: TRBJ1-5; CDR3: ASSRDQPQH
V: TRBV5-1; D: TRBD2; J: TRBJ2-3; CDR3: ASSLPATSGRYTQY
V: TRBV19; D: TRBD2; J: TRBJ2-2; CDR3: ASKGASGGLLGAGELF
V: TRBV27; D: .; J: TRBJ1-2; CDR3: ASSLAAGVSTNYGYT